Listed below are T cell receptor beta chains from one sample, sequenced in a study of T cell responses to AZD1222 COVID-19 vaccine. Using immunoSEQ multiplex PCR, the repertoire was profiled, and TCRdb retains in-frame clones only, with some absent. The data contain 75,000 to 90,000 clones, around 86% of them singletons. Source: peripheral blood, taken on day 0 of AZD1222 vaccination. The receptor source for this set is an adult in good health. Each CDR3 is given with its conserved first and last residue. The D gene is left open where the match is weak. The size of a clone is reported for some rows only, either as once, few or many, or as a class for expanded clones.

J gene	D gene	V gene	clone size	CDR3 DNA	CDR3 protein
TRBJ2-7	NA	TRBV7-2	NA	TGTGCCAGCAGCTTAGTTCTCTCATTCTACGAGCAGTACTTC	CASSLVLSFYEQYF
TRBJ2-5	TRBD1	TRBV5-1	once	TGCGCCAGCAGCTTGGGGCAGGGGGCCAGGGAGACCCAGTACTTC	CASSLGQGARETQYF
TRBJ2-7	NA	TRBV27	NA	TGTGCCAGCAGATTCGGAGGGGGCTACGAGCAGTACTTC	CASRFGGGYEQYF
TRBJ2-2	TRBD1	TRBV7-8	few	TGTGCCAGCAGCTTCGGGACAGGGAGAAACACCGGGGAGCTGTTTTTT	CASSFGTGRNTGELFF
TRBJ2-7	NA	TRBV5-1	NA	TGCGCCAGCAGCGAGGGACTTCCAGGGGTTTACGAGCAGTACTTC	CASSEGLPGVYEQYF
TRBJ2-3	TRBD2	TRBV7-8	NA	TGTGCCAGCAGCTTCCCCGGGAGGGGGGCAGATACGCAGTATTTT	CASSFPGRGADTQYF
TRBJ2-7	NA	TRBV14	NA	TGTGCCAGCAGCTCACAAGGGATAGGCTACGAGCAGTACTTC	CASSSQGIGYEQYF
TRBJ2-1	NA	TRBV15	NA	TGTGCCACCAGCAGTACTCGTAATGAGCAGTTCTTC	CATSSTRNEQFF
TRBJ1-5	NA	TRBV5-6	NA	TGTGCCAGCGGGCAGGGGACCGGGAGCGGTCAGCCCCAGCATTTT	CASGQGTGSGQPQHF
TRBJ1-1	NA	TRBV25-1	NA	TGTGCCAGCAGTGAATACGGGGGGAACACTGAAGCTTTCTTT	CASSEYGGNTEAFF
TRBJ2-5	NA	TRBV11-2	NA	TGTGCCAGCAGCTTAGTCGTGGGAGCGCCAGAGACCCAGTACTTC	CASSLVVGAPETQYF
TRBJ2-7	NA	TRBV9	NA	TGTGCCAGCGGAATAGGGGTGTGGGGCGAGCAGTACTTC	CASGIGVWGEQYF
TRBJ2-1	TRBD2	TRBV24-1	once	TGTGCCACCAGTGATGCGACTAGCGGGAGTCATGAGCAGTTCTTC	CATSDATSGSHEQFF
TRBJ1-3	NA	TRBV19	NA	TGTGCCAGTAGTAAGTGGGAGAACACCATATATTTT	CASSKWENTIYF
TRBJ2-7	TRBD2	TRBV6-2/TRBV6-3	NA	TGTGCCAGCAGTACCCTAACATTGGGACTATACGAGCAGTACTTC	CASSTLTLGLYEQYF
TRBJ2-5	NA	TRBV29-1	many	TGCAGCGTGGGAGGACAGCCTGACCAAGAGACCCAGTACTTC	CSVGGQPDQETQYF
TRBJ2-3	TRBD2	TRBV18	NA	TGTGCCAGCTCACGGGGGACTAGCGGGTCCACAGATACGCAGTATTTT	CASSRGTSGSTDTQYF
TRBJ2-7	NA	TRBV6-1	once	TGTGCCAGCAGCTGGGCCTACGAGCAGTACTTC	CASSWAYEQYF
TRBJ2-5	TRBD2	TRBV20-1	NA	TGCAGTGCTAGTTTGGGTGGCGGGAGAGAGACCCAGTACTTC	CSASLGGGRETQYF
TRBJ2-2	TRBD2	TRBV28	once	TGTGCCAGCAGTCCCGGACTAGCGGGAGGCACCGGGGAGCTGTTTTTT	CASSPGLAGGTGELFF
TRBJ1-2	NA	TRBV6-1	NA	TGTGCCAGCGGCGAAGGTCAATTAGGGACCGCCCTTACGGGCTACACCTTC	CASGEGQLGTALTGYTF
TRBJ2-5	TRBD2	TRBV5-1	NA	TGCGCCAGCAGCCGGACTAGCGGGAGCGGGGAGACCCAGTACTTC	CASSRTSGSGETQYF
TRBJ2-1	NA	TRBV5-1	NA	TGCGCCAGCAGCACTGATGGAGCTGGGGAGCAGTTCTTC	CASSTDGAGEQFF
TRBJ2-7	NA	TRBV5-4	NA	TGTGCCAGCTCCCCCGATTTCTACGAGCAGTACTTC	CASSPDFYEQYF
TRBJ2-1	TRBD2	TRBV5-4	NA	TGTGCCAGCAGCTTGGTAGCGGGAGATGAGCAGTTCTTC	CASSLVAGDEQFF
TRBJ2-5	NA	TRBV9	NA	TGTGCCAGCAGCGCCGGGTTACCCGAGACCCAGTACTTC	CASSAGLPETQYF
TRBJ1-2	NA	TRBV19	NA	TGTGCCAGTAGTGGGAACTATGGCTACACCTTC	CASSGNYGYTF
TRBJ2-3	NA	TRBV21-1	NA	TGTGCCAGCAGCGCGCGCCAGAGGACAGGCCAGTATTCTAGCACAGATACGCAGTATTTT	CASSARQRTGQYSSTDTQYF
TRBJ2-7	TRBD1	TRBV28	NA	TGTGCCAGCAGTTACCCCCCGGGACAGGGGGCTTACGAGCAGTACTTC	CASSYPPGQGAYEQYF
TRBJ2-5	NA	TRBV9	NA	TGTGCCAGCAGCGTAGGCAGGGAAGAGACCCAGTACTTC	CASSVGREETQYF
TRBJ1-3	NA	TRBV29-1	NA	TGCAGCGTTGAAGATCCGAGGGGATCTGGAAACACCATATATTTT	CSVEDPRGSGNTIYF
TRBJ1-4	TRBD1	TRBV19	NA	TGTGCCAGTAGTATAGGATTCGGGACAGCCTCCGTCTTGTTTTTT	CASSIGFGTASVLFF
TRBJ1-6	TRBD1	TRBV29-1	NA	TGCAGCGTTGGGGACAGTTATAATTCACCCCTCCACTTT	CSVGDSYNSPLHF
TRBJ2-2	TRBD2	TRBV10-2	NA	TGCGCCAGCCAGCCACCTGCCGGGGGGTACCGTGCCGGGGAGCTGTTTTTT	CASQPPAGGYRAGELFF
TRBJ1-4	TRBD1	TRBV9	NA	TGTGCCAGCACGACAGGGGCAGCAACTAATGAAAAACTGTTTTTT	CASTTGAATNEKLFF
TRBJ1-3	NA	TRBV2	NA	TGTGCCAGCAACTGGGAAGGCTCTGGAAACACCATATATTTT	CASNWEGSGNTIYF
TRBJ1-1	TRBD1	TRBV19	NA	TGTGCCAGCCTGAGACGAAGGACGACAGGGCTTGTTGAAGCTTTCTTT	CASLRRRTTGLVEAFF
TRBJ1-2	NA	TRBV25-1	NA	TGTGCCAGCGGCCCCGGACAGCTTTACTATGGCTACACCTTC	CASGPGQLYYGYTF
TRBJ1-4	NA	TRBV4-1	NA	TGCGCCAGCAGCCAAGCACCGGGTGCAACTAATGAAAAACTGTTTTTT	CASSQAPGATNEKLFF
TRBJ1-2	NA	TRBV7-9	few	TGTGCCAGCAGCAATAGAGACTATGGCTACACCTTC	CASSNRDYGYTF
TRBJ2-1	TRBD1	TRBV5-1	NA	TGCGCCAGCAGCTTGTATGGACAGTTGACAGGGGTCGGATTGAGCAATGAGCAGTTCTTC	CASSLYGQLTGVGLSNEQFF
TRBJ1-5	NA	TRBV12-3/TRBV12-4	NA	TGTGCCAGCAGCCTCAGGGATGGGCAGCCCCAGCATTTT	CASSLRDGQPQHF
TRBJ2-2	TRBD2	TRBV3-1/TRBV3-2	NA	TGTGCCAGCAGCCAAGAAGCGGGGGCCGGGGAGCTGTTTTTT	CASSQEAGAGELFF
TRBJ1-2	NA	TRBV15	NA	TGTGCCACCAGCAGAGATCTTCGGGGGGCGGGTGGCTACACCTTC	CATSRDLRGAGGYTF
TRBJ1-6	TRBD1	TRBV27	NA	TGTGCCAGCAGTTCACAGGGGTCACTGCCGCCTTATAATTCACCCCTCCACTTT	CASSSQGSLPPYNSPLHF
TRBJ2-3	TRBD1	TRBV9	NA	TGTGCCAGCAGCGTAGCGAGGACAGGAACAGATACGCAGTATTTT	CASSVARTGTDTQYF
TRBJ2-3	NA	TRBV7-2	NA	TGTGCCAGCAGTTTAGCCCCCCTCGGAAGCACAGATACGCAGTATTTT	CASSLAPLGSTDTQYF
TRBJ1-2	NA	TRBV30	NA	TGTGCCTGGACCTTGGGATATGGCTACACCTTC	CAWTLGYGYTF
TRBJ1-1	NA	TRBV12-3/TRBV12-4	few	TGTGCCAGCAGTTCAGGGCAGGACAGACAAGCTTTCTTT	CASSSGQDRQAFF
TRBJ2-6	NA	TRBV6-4	NA	TGTGCCAGCAGTGATCAGGGCGTTTCTGGGGCCAACGTCCTGACTTTC	CASSDQGVSGANVLTF
TRBJ2-1	NA	TRBV28	NA	TGTGCCAGCAGACCCCTCAGCGGGGAGCAGTTCTTC	CASRPLSGEQFF
TRBJ2-1	NA	TRBV9	once	TGTGCCAGCAGCCCAACCCAGGACTCCTACTCCTACAATGAGCAGTTCTTC	CASSPTQDSYSYNEQFF
TRBJ1-6	NA	TRBV11-2	few	TGTGCCAGCAGCTTCAGGGGCGCGAGGTCACCCCTCCACTTT	CASSFRGARSPLHF
TRBJ1-5	NA	TRBV27	NA	TGTGCCAGCAGTTTTGGGGGGGAGCAGCCCCAGCATTTT	CASSFGGEQPQHF
TRBJ2-3	NA	TRBV28	NA	TGTGCCAGCAGTTTATTCTCCAGGTATCCAGATACGCAGTATTTT	CASSLFSRYPDTQYF
TRBJ1-2	NA	TRBV3-1/TRBV3-2	NA	TGTGCCAGCAGCCAAGACAGTAACTATGGCTACACCTTC	CASSQDSNYGYTF
TRBJ2-7	NA	TRBV7-5	NA	TGTGCCAGAAGCTTATTCCTCCGCGAGCAGTACTTC	CARSLFLREQYF
TRBJ2-1	NA	TRBV7-2	NA	TGTGCCAGCAGCTCATTAATGCTTGAGCAGTTCTTC	CASSSLMLEQFF
TRBJ1-1	NA	TRBV19	NA	TGTGCCAGTATAAATCAGGGGATGGGCACTGAAGCTTTCTTT	CASINQGMGTEAFF